This T cell receptor (beta chain) originates from a study of T cells in localized non-small cell lung cancer. Concerning this clone: Its antigen is unknown.

Trimming shortened V by 4 bases and J by 1 base, and 11 bases separated the two germline ends. CDR3 length: 14 residues. Germline assignment: CDR1 SGHRS and CDR2 YFSETQ. Study observations and caveats: Density of T cells in blood, when higher, went with longer overall survival. Because only a single region of the tumor was sequenced, heterogeneity remains possible. Highest T cell clonality was seen in uninvolved adjacent lung, surpassing that measured in tumor. A median of around 60 clones ranked among the top 100 in tumor appeared in adjacent lung.

Sequencing was performed with immunoSEQ multiplex PCR; in TCRdb, only in-frame clones are kept and a portion is missing. Here the sample spans over 45,000 clones, about 87% being singletons. Sequenced here: PBMCs, sampled before any cancer treatment. The V gene is TRBV5-1, the J gene TRBJ1-1, with D unclear. The receptor's source is a female donor with stage II lung adenocarcinoma. The CDR3 region has the DNA TGCGCCAGCAGCCCGGACGGGAGGAACACTGAAGCTTTCTTT. It encodes CASSPDGRNTEAFF.